The next 24 T cell receptor beta chains were all read from a single sample in a study of vaccination and CD4 T cells after COVID-19. Their cognate antigens are unknown. Treatment defined: approximately nine-day PBMC culture with coronavirus spike peptide pools or control peptides (ViraFEST assay). The assay that was used to sequence DNA from cultured CD4+ T cells was the Oncomine TCR Beta short-read assay. Each CDR3 protein gets one entry after TCRdb re-called the PCR reads with MiXCR. The sample carries 15,000 to 25,000 distinct CDR3 sequences, approximately 37% recorded once. The sequencing input was cultured CD4+ T cells from blood. Receptor source: a human donor with COVID-19.

This clonotype was observed a few times. In DNA form, the CDR3 reads TGTGCCAGCAGCTTAGGGGACAGAGACACCGGGGAGCTGTTTTTT. Its translation is CASSLGDRDTGELFF. The chain couples TRBV11-3 to TRBJ2-2; TRBD1 matches 7 bases. The CDR3 consists of 15 residues. From germline, CDR1 is SGHNT and CDR2 YENEEA. Losses at the gene ends were 1 base for V and 3 bases for J; bases not matched to a gene: 2.

This rearrangement joins TRBV20-1 to TRBJ2-3, with 12 bases matching TRBD1. V shed 2 bases, J shed 4 bases, and the junction held 16 bases outside the gene matches. The CDR3 contains 19 residues. Looked up from germline, CDR1 is DFQATT and CDR2 is SNEGSKA (reference sequence). The CDR3 DNA follows: TGCAGTGCTAGACCCCCTCTAGGGGACAGGGGGCGTCTAGCAGATACGCAGTATTTT. It is translated as CSARPPLGDRGRLADTQYF.

J is TRBJ2-2 and V is TRBV30; D is perhaps TRBD1 (6 bases). The germline CDR1 and CDR2 sequences are GTSNPN and SVGIG (reference sequence). The CDR3 is 13 residues long. V lost 5 bases and J lost 8, with 15 bases in between. CDR3: CAWGTRVWGELFF. DNA of the CDR3: TGTGCCTGGGGGACAAGGGTATGGGGGGAGCTGTTTTTT.

The chain carries TRBV2 and TRBJ2-4; possible D gene TRBD1, 7 bases. Germline loops: CDR1 SNHLY, CDR2 FYNNEI. The length of the CDR3 is 16 residues. The V end was cut by 6 bases, the J end by 6 bases, with 21 bases between. In nucleotides, the CDR3 is TGTGCCAGCAGCCCACCGCGAGGTCAGGGGGGAAACATTCAGTACTTC. Its translation is CASSPPRGQGGNIQYF.

This chain uses TRBV9 with TRBJ2-2; D unclear. Trimming shortened V by 5 bases and J by 3 bases, and 11 bases separated the two germline ends. Germline V lookup: CDR1 SGDLS, CDR2 YYNGEE. The CDR3 consists of 14 residues. The CDR3 spells CASSPVGHTGELFF. The CDR3 DNA reads TGTGCCAGCAGTCCCGTTGGGCACACCGGGGAGCTGTTTTTT.

This clonotype has more than one count but fewer than ten. The chain combines TRBV5-8 with TRBJ1-2; 7 nucleotides line up with TRBD1. After removal of 0 bases from V and 6 bases from J, the junction contained 14 bases not matched to a gene. Germline-derived CDR1 and CDR2 are SGHTS and YDEGEE. The CDR3 has 17 amino acids. The CDR3: CASSLAPLRGQGDGYTF. The CDR3, as DNA: TGTGCCAGCAGCTTGGCCCCCTTGAGGGGGCAAGGGGATGGCTACACCTTC.

The chain recombines TRBV19 with TRBJ2-5, with 9 bases matching TRBD2. The germline CDR1 and CDR2 sequences are LNHDA and SQIVND (reference sequence). V lost 0 bases and J lost 2; bases outside the gene matches: 4. The CDR3 loop spans 16 amino acids. The CDR3 DNA reads TGTGCCAGTAGTATAGACGCGGGGGGGAAGCAAGAGACCCAGTACTTC. Amino acid sequence: CASSIDAGGKQETQYF.

A few counts support this clonotype. This sequence joins TRBV20-1 and TRBJ2-2, with no clear D. Per the germline V gene, CDR1 is DFQATT and CDR2 is SNEGSKA (reference sequence). The CDR3 runs 17 residues. V was trimmed by 2 bases and J by 0 bases, leaving 16 bases between them. For the CDR3, the DNA is TGCAGTGCTAGACCGCAGATTGGGCTAGCGAACACCGGGGAGCTGTTTTTT. Amino acid sequence: CSARPQIGLANTGELFF.

In its sample, this clonotype was seen a few times. The rearrangement joins TRBV4-1 to TRBJ2-5; 10 bases fit TRBD1. Germline V lookup: CDR1 MGHRA, CDR2 YSYEKL. The CDR3 is 16 residues long. V lost 0 bases and J lost 9; bases outside the gene matches: 10. The CDR3 loop reads CASSQDDRGLLRAQYF. The CDR3 coding sequence is TGCGCCAGCAGCCAAGACGACAGGGGGCTCCTTCGGGCCCAGTACTTC.

This rearrangement joins TRBV5-5 to TRBJ2-5, with a weak D call TRBD2 (7 bases). Between the trimmed V and J ends, which lost 0 bases and 4 bases, there was a span of 10 bases. Germline CDR1 reads SGHKS; CDR2 reads YYEKEE (reference sequence). The CDR3 extends over 14 amino acids. The CDR3 DNA is TGTGCCAGCAGCTTGGGGGGGGGCGCAGAGACCCAGTACTTC. This codes for CASSLGGGAETQYF.

V and J are TRBV2 and TRBJ1-5; 7 bases are a match to TRBD1. V lost 7 bases and J lost 6; bases outside the gene matches: 9. The CDR3 has 14 amino acids. Germline V lookup: CDR1 SNHLY, CDR2 FYNNEI. CDR3 sequence reads: CASNPTGVSQPQHF. DNA of the CDR3: TGTGCCAGCAATCCTACAGGGGTCAGTCAGCCCCAGCATTTT.

The chain joins TRBV10-2 to TRBJ1-2, with D possibly matching TRBD1 (5 bases). The V gene lost 3 bases and the J gene lost 8 bases, with 10 bases spanning the gap. This CDR3 has 12 amino acids. Germline CDR1 is WSHSY and CDR2 is SAAADI. The DNA for the CDR3 is TGCGCCAGCAGTGACAGGGTAGAGGGCTACACCTTC. Its protein is CASSDRVEGYTF.

This sequence joins TRBV11-1 and TRBJ1-1, with D unresolved. CDR3 length equals 12 residues. The germline gives CDR1 SGHAT, CDR2 FQDESV (reference sequence). The ends were cut back, 5 bases at V and 7 bases at J, with 11 bases in the middle. CDR3 sequence reads: CASSPRAVEAFF. CDR3 in DNA: TGTGCCAGCAGCCCGAGGGCAGTTGAAGCTTTCTTT.

This clonotype was picked up a small number of times. This chain links TRBV5-8 with TRBJ1-2; D possibly corresponds to TRBD1 (6 bases). This CDR3 comprises 14 residues. Germline CDR1 is SGHTS and CDR2 is YDEGEE. The ends were cut back, 6 bases at V and 4 bases at J, with 16 bases in the middle. The CDR3 loop reads CASTLQGSGYGYTF. DNA of the CDR3: TGTGCCAGCACCCTTCAGGGGTCGGGCTATGGCTACACCTTC.

In DNA form, the CDR3 reads TGCAGTGCTAGAGAAACAGGGGGTTCACCCCTCCACTTT. This translates into CSARETGGSPLHF. The V and J genes are TRBV20-1 and TRBJ1-6; 8 bases agree with TRBD1. V was pared by 0 bases and J by 9 bases, with 1 base of the junction left unmatched. The CDR3 covers 13 residues. The germline V gene has CDR1 DFQATT and CDR2 SNEGSKA (reference sequence).

The genes are TRBV5-1 and TRBJ2-2; D is ambiguous. V gave up 4 bases and J gave up 5 bases, with 9 bases separating them. Germline V gives CDR1 SGHRS, CDR2 YFSETQ. The CDR3 sequence is 13 residues long. The chain's CDR3 is CASSPQGTGELFF. The CDR3 bases are TGCGCCAGCAGCCCTCAAGGTACCGGGGAGCTGTTTTTT.

As concerns this clonotype: A much larger clone lies a single base off, so this may be a read error. The chain uses TRBV7-8 and TRBJ1-1, with TRBD1 as a possible D gene (6 bases). V lost 6 bases, J lost 3 bases, and 17 bases lay in between. Germline CDR1 reads SGHVS; CDR2 reads FQNEAQ. CDR3 size: 15 residues. For the CDR3, the DNA is TGTGCCAGCAGACACGGGGGGGGCAGGGACACTGAAGCTTTCTTT. It is translated as CASRHGGGRDTEAFF.

In this sample, this clonotype turned up a few times. The chain employs TRBV5-1 and TRBJ2-2; no firm D call. The CDR3 contains 15 residues. The germline gives CDR1 SGHRS, CDR2 YFSETQ. Trimming left V 4 bases short and J 5 bases short, with 15 bases between. CDR3 coding DNA: TGCGCCAGCAGCAACACAGAAGGATTGACCGGGGAGCTGTTTTTT. Amino acids: CASSNTEGLTGELFF.

The chain carries TRBV2 and TRBJ2-1; 13 bases fit TRBD2. This CDR3 has 13 residues. Trimming cost V 8 bases and J 10 bases; bases outside gene matches: 5. CDR1 and CDR2 (germline): SNHLY, FYNNEI. The CDR3 protein is CASVLAGGGEQFF. The CDR3 DNA reads TGTGCCAGCGTACTAGCGGGGGGGGGGGAGCAGTTCTTC.

The chain is built from TRBV21-1 and TRBJ1-4; the tabulated D call, TRBD1, remains unverified against the DNA. TRBV21-1 corresponds to a pseudogene. CDR3 length equals 14 residues. The CDR3 DNA reads as TGTGCCAGCAGCCGGACAGGGGAAAATGAAAAACTGTTTTTT. Amino acids: CASSRTGENEKLFF.

The rearrangement links TRBV20-1 to TRBJ2-1, with 11 bases lining up with TRBD2. J gave up 6 bases and V 5 bases, and 6 bases lay outside the gene matches. This CDR3 contains 14 residues. Per the germline V gene, CDR1 is DFQATT and CDR2 is SNEGSKA (reference sequence). CDR3: CSAPLAGGRNEQFF. For the CDR3, the DNA is TGCAGTGCTCCGCTAGCGGGGGGACGCAATGAGCAGTTCTTC.

The genes are TRBV6-5 and TRBJ2-5, with D tentatively TRBD2 (5 bases). Per germline, CDR1 MNHEY and CDR2 SVGAGI. V was clipped by 1 base and J by 5 bases, with 17 bases between them. There are 16 residues in the CDR3. The CDR3 DNA follows: TGTGCCAGCAGTTACTTAGGAGGCCCGCTGGGGGAGACCCAGTACTTC. Its protein is CASSYLGGPLGETQYF.

The chain's CDR3 is CASSPGRGGHNEQFF. CDR3 nucleotides: TGTGCCAGCAGCCCAGGGAGGGGCGGGCACAATGAGCAGTTCTTC. The chain couples TRBV7-3 to TRBJ2-1; TRBD2 aligns across 7 bases. Germline-derived CDR1 and CDR2 are SGHTA and FQGTGA. V trimming: 5 bases; J trimming: 5 bases; junction bases outside the gene matches: 9. There are 15 residues in the CDR3. Full variable domain (missing parts from reference TRBV7-3 and TRBJ2-1): GAGVSQTPSNKVTEKGKYVELRCDPISGHTALYWYRQSLGQGPEFLIYFQGTGAADDSGLPNDRFFAVRPEGSVSTLKIQRTERGDSAVYLCASSPGRGGHNEQFFGPGTRLTVL.

This rearrangement joins TRBV12-3 or TRBV12-4 to TRBJ2-7, with TRBD1 identical over 7 bases. This CDR3 is built from 13 residues. Trimming removed 6 bases from V and 6 bases from J; junction bases left unmatched: 8. The CDR3 loop reads CASRLDRAGEQYF. The CDR3 DNA reads TGTGCCAGCAGACTCGACAGGGCGGGCGAGCAGTACTTC.